The clone carrying this TCR beta chain has just a few counts. The data belong to a study of beta chain features in type 1 diabetes. Study-wide context: Researchers looked at approximately 100,000,000 sorted cells across all samples.

This CDR3 is built from 13 residues. CDR1 and CDR2 (germline): ENHRY, SYGVKD. V dropped 6 bases and J dropped 1 base, with 6 bases sitting between them. Of the isolated RNA, all was reverse transcribed, and so the sequenced material was expressed TCRB transcripts. Profiling relied on immunoSEQ multiplex PCR, and the TCRdb table lists in-frame clones only, not all of them. The top ten hold 0.65% of the sample, which has about 140,000 clones, less than 10% seen once. What was sequenced was central memory CD4+ T cells from blood. The sequence was obtained from a woman between 40 and 55 years old in good health. V gene TRBV10-3 combines with J gene TRBJ1-4; D is undetermined. This chain's CDR3 is CAISPGTNEKLFF. The CDR3 DNA is TGTGCCATCAGCCCGGGAACTAATGAAAAACTGTTTTTT.